These 12 T cell receptor beta chains came from one sample sequenced in a study of T cell responses to AZD1222 COVID-19 vaccine. Profiling relied on immunoSEQ multiplex PCR, and the TCRdb table lists in-frame clones only, not all of them. The sample contains 120,000 to 150,000 clones, roughly 88% of which appear only once. Sequences were derived from peripheral blood, sampled 28 days after the second AZD1222 dose. These receptors all come from an adult who received the AZD1222 COVID-19 vaccine.

This clone appeared a single time. CDR3 DNA: TGTGCCAGCAGCTTAACTCCCCCTACCGGGACTAGCGGGGGATACTACAATGAGCAGTTCTTC. This codes for CASSLTPPTGTSGGYYNEQFF. This rearrangement joins TRBV7-6 to TRBJ2-1; 14 bases fit TRBD2. Germline V gene data show CDR1 as SGHVS and CDR2 as FNYEAQ. V shed 2 bases and J 3 bases; nucleotides not matched to a gene: 15. The CDR3 is 21 amino acids.

This clone was observed a single time. The chain uses TRBV18 and TRBJ2-2, with 9 positions matching TRBD1. The V segment lost 3 bases and the J segment 5 bases; nucleotides outside the gene matches: 7. Germline CDR1 KGHSH, CDR2 LQKENI. This CDR3 spans 16 amino acids. The CDR3 sequence: CASSPATGGRTGELFF. The CDR3 region has the DNA TGTGCCAGCTCACCTGCGACAGGGGGAAGGACCGGGGAGCTGTTTTTT.

This clone appeared a single time. CDR3 sequence (DNA): TGTGCCAGCAGCAAAGATACTAGCGGTTCCTACGAGCAGTACTTC. It translates to CASSKDTSGSYEQYF. The chain is built from TRBV5-6 and TRBJ2-7; 8 nucleotides match TRBD2. Germline V gene lookup returns CDR1 SGHDT and CDR2 YYEEEE. The CDR3 consists of 15 residues. V lost 4 bases and J lost 1; bases outside the gene matches: 7.

The rearrangement uses TRBV6-1 and TRBJ2-7; D is uncertain. Germline V gives CDR1 MNHNS, CDR2 SASEGT. The CDR3 runs 14 residues. V was shortened by 1 base and J by 1 base, with 8 bases between the two germline ends. CDR3 sequence reads: CASSEVQLSYEQYF. DNA of the CDR3: TGTGCCAGCAGTGAAGTACAACTATCCTACGAGCAGTACTTC.

DNA for the CDR3: TGTGCCAGTAGTATAATGGTCTCGGAGACCCAGTACTTC. Translated, it gives CASSIMVSETQYF. The chain carries TRBV19 and TRBJ2-5; no reliable D call. This CDR3 spans 13 amino acids. Trimming cost V 2 bases and J 5 bases, with 9 bases left between them. Germline V CDR1 and CDR2: LNHDA, SQIVND (reference sequence).

The rearrangement links TRBV9 to TRBJ2-7; D possibly uses TRBD1 or TRBD2 (6 bases each). This CDR3 region has 15 residues. Between the trimmed V and J ends, which lost 4 bases and 1 base, there was a span of 15 bases. The germline V gene encodes CDR1 SGDLS and CDR2 YYNGEE. In DNA, the CDR3 is TGTGCCAGCAGCCTGGGGGGCGGGCGTTCCTACGAGCAGTACTTC. Translation gives CASSLGGGRSYEQYF.

CDR3: CASSFGSGWMKGELFF. The CDR3 coding sequence is TGCGCCAGCAGCTTCGGAAGCGGGTGGATGAAAGGGGAGCTGTTTTTT. J is TRBJ2-2 and V is TRBV5-1, with a possible D match to TRBD2 (6 bases). This CDR3 is built from 16 residues. Germline V lookup: CDR1 SGHRS, CDR2 YFSETQ. V dropped 2 bases and J dropped 8 bases, with 19 bases sitting between them.

This clone showed up just once. The chain recombines TRBV7-9 with TRBJ1-6; a possible D gene is TRBD1 (5 bases). Per germline, CDR1 SEHNR and CDR2 FQNEAQ (reference sequence). The V gene lost 2 bases and the J gene lost 7 bases, with 18 bases spanning the gap. The CDR3 has 17 amino acids. CDR3 loop: CASSLNSWRQPNSPLHF. Written as DNA, the CDR3 is TGTGCCAGCAGCTTAAATTCGTGGCGACAGCCCAATTCACCCCTCCACTTT.

CDR3 bases: TGTGCCAGCCTAGTCTTCTCTGGAAACACCATATATTTT. Protein: CASLVFSGNTIYF. The chain carries TRBV12-3 or TRBV12-4 and TRBJ1-3; D unresolved. The CDR3 sequence is 13 residues long. Trimming removed 8 bases from V and 0 bases from J, with 8 bases in between.

This sequence joins TRBV2 and TRBJ2-2; D uncertain. Germline V lookup: CDR1 SNHLY, CDR2 FYNNEI. Trimming removed 6 bases from V and 7 bases from J, with 18 bases in between. The CDR3 spans 15 residues. The CDR3 loop is CASRLIDTSGGELFF. The CDR3 coding sequence is TGTGCCAGCAGGCTTATAGACACCTCTGGCGGGGAGCTGTTTTTT.

The chain combines TRBV6-5 with TRBJ1-6; D perhaps matches TRBD1 (5 bases). Germline-derived CDR1 and CDR2 are MNHEY and SVGAGI. The CDR3 length is 13 residues. The germline V and J ends were trimmed by 5 bases and 7 bases, with 9 bases remaining between them. The CDR3 region has the DNA TGTGCCAGCAGTCCCAGGGAAAATTCACCCCTCCACTTT. It is translated as CASSPRENSPLHF.

This clone was observed once. The J gene is TRBJ1-2, the V gene TRBV9; D may be TRBD1 (6 bases). The V and J ends lost 3 bases and 6 bases respectively, with 18 bases between them. In germline, CDR1 is SGDLS, CDR2 YYNGEE. The length of the CDR3 is 15 residues. For the CDR3, the DNA is TGTGCCAGCAGCGAGGGGGGCCAGGGAGTTGATGGCTACACCTTC. It translates to CASSEGGQGVDGYTF.